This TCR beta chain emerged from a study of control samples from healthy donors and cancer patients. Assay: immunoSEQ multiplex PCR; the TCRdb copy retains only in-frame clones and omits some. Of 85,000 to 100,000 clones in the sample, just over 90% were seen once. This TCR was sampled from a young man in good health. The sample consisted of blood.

CDR3 sequence: CASSKVWGGTYEQYF. The CDR3 DNA follows: TGTGCCAGCAGCAAAGTTTGGGGCGGGACCTACGAGCAGTACTTC. The chain has TRBV21-1 and TRBJ2-7; the table's D call of TRBD2 was not tested on the DNA. TRBV21-1 is marked as a pseudogene. There are 15 residues in the CDR3.